Listed here are 5 T cell receptor beta chains from one sample, sequenced in a study of control samples from healthy donors and cancer patients. Clones were sequenced by immunoSEQ multiplex PCR, and TCRdb holds only the in-frame ones, with some missing. The data show under 450,000 clones, with 90% seen just once and 5.5% to 7.5% held by the top ten. Sequencing used PBMCs. The receptors come from a man aged 40-55 years with head and neck cancer.

The table lists this clone with a count of one. CDR3 sequence: CASSQYQAAGYGYTF. The DNA of the CDR3 is TGCGCCAGCAGCCAATATCAGGCAGCGGGGTATGGCTACACCTTC. The rearrangement links TRBV4-3 to TRBJ1-2; D is undetermined. Trimming cost V 2 bases and J 5 bases, with 15 bases left between them. The CDR3 is 15 residues long. Germline-derived CDR1 and CDR2 are LGHNA and YSLEER.

This chain connects TRBV6-5 to TRBJ2-1; D is unclear. The CDR3 has 13 residues. The V gene's germline CDR1 is MNHEY and CDR2 SVGAGI. The V gene lost 5 bases and the J gene lost 4 bases, with 9 bases spanning the gap. The CDR3 coding sequence is TGTGCCAGCAGTCAGTGGGGTTACAATGAGCAGTTCTTC. Translated, it gives CASSQWGYNEQFF.

The chain employs TRBV5-1 and TRBJ2-5; 8 bases map to TRBD1. Per the germline V gene, CDR1 is SGHRS and CDR2 is YFSETQ. The CDR3 length is 15 residues. With V trimmed by 0 bases and J by 1 base, 2 bases remained unmatched. In DNA, the CDR3 is TGCGCCAGCAGCTTGGACAGGGGGGTCCAAGAGACCCAGTACTTC. This encodes CASSLDRGVQETQYF.

This clone was found once. The gene calls are TRBV29-1 and TRBJ2-1, with D possibly TRBD2 on 6 matching bases. Trimming cost V 4 bases and J 3 bases, with 7 bases left between them. The CDR3 runs to 12 residues. Germline V gene data show CDR1 as SQVTM and CDR2 as ANQGSEA. CDR3 region: CSVVGGYNEQFF. The CDR3 DNA follows: TGCAGCGTTGTCGGGGGCTACAATGAGCAGTTCTTC.

The V call is TRBV4-1, the J call TRBJ2-7; TRBD1 is a possible D gene (8 bases). Trimming removed 1 base at V and 6 bases at J, with 22 bases between. CDR1 is MGHRA and CDR2 is YSYEKL in the germline V gene. The CDR3 is 17 amino acids. Written as DNA, the CDR3 is TGCGCCAGCAGCCAAGTAACATCACAGGGGGGGATATTCGAGCAGTACTTC. Encoded protein: CASSQVTSQGGIFEQYF.